This passage covers 6 T cell receptor beta chains from one sample sequenced in a study of a mutant IDH1 vaccine in newly diagnosed glioma. Documented time point: baseline, week 1 (first vaccination visit). Noted treatment: pre-vaccination baseline after standard-of-care therapy. Measured with immunoSEQ multiplex PCR; TCRdb has only the in-frame clones, and not every one. The top ten clones hold less than 0.65% of a sample with approximately 100,000 clones, around nine tenths of them seen once. The starting material was PBMCs, obtained from a glioma patient treated with radiotherapy, temozolomide or both. The receptors shown here come from a woman in her 50s with glioma.

This clone was counted a few times. This sequence joins TRBV7-9 and TRBJ1-5; 9 bases agree with TRBD1. CDR3 length equals 14 residues. The V gene's germline CDR1 is SEHNR and CDR2 FQNEAQ (reference sequence). Unmatched junction bases numbered 2, after V lost 4 bases and J lost 4 bases. CDR3 sequence reads: CASSYGTGNQPQHF. CDR3 DNA: TGTGCCAGCAGCTACGGGACAGGGAATCAGCCCCAGCATTTT. The full variable domain, with the rest looked up from reference TRBV7-9 and TRBJ1-5, is DTGVSQNPRHKITKRGQNVTFRCDPISEHNRLYWYRQTLGQGPEFLTYFQNEAQLEKSRLLSDRFSAERPKGSFSTLEIQRTEQGDSAMYLCASSYGTGNQPQHFGDGTRLSIL.

The chain carries TRBV30 and TRBJ1-2; D remains ambiguous. Germline V gives CDR1 GTSNPN, CDR2 SVGIG (reference sequence). The CDR3 contains 13 residues. V dropped 0 bases and J dropped 0 bases, with 5 bases sitting between them. The CDR3: CAWSVGPNYGYTF. CDR3 DNA sequence: TGTGCCTGGAGTGTAGGGCCTAACTATGGCTACACCTTC. The entire variable domain, with the rest obtained from reference TRBV30 and TRBJ1-2, is as follows: SQTIHQWPATLVQPVGSPLSLECTVEGTSNPNLYWYRQAAGRGLQLLFYSVGIGQISSEVPQNLSASRPQDRQFILSSKKLLLSDSGFYLCAWSVGPNYGYTFGSGTRLTVV.

This clone has a single count. The V call is TRBV28, the J call TRBJ2-1; 7 bases agree with TRBD2. Trimming took 3 bases from V and 1 from J; bases not matched to a gene: 3. This CDR3 contains 15 residues. Germline CDR1 and CDR2: MDHEN and SYDVKM. CDR3 region: CASSLAGLSYNEQFF. CDR3 DNA: TGTGCCAGCAGTTTGGCGGGACTATCCTACAATGAGCAGTTCTTC.

The chain uses TRBV28 and TRBJ2-1, with 7 bases fitting TRBD2. This CDR3 has 22 residues. Germline CDR1 and CDR2: MDHEN and SYDVKM. Trimming removed 3 bases from V and 6 bases from J; junction bases left unmatched: 29. The CDR3 nucleotides are TGTGCCAGCAGTTTCCCAGGCATCATTAAACGGCTAGCGGATCTCCGGGGCAATGAGCAGTTCTTC. As protein: CASSFPGIIKRLADLRGNEQFF.

The chain employs TRBV7-8 and TRBJ2-7, with TRBD2 matching over 7 bases. Germline CDR1 SGHVS, CDR2 FQNEAQ. Losses at the gene ends were 3 bases for V and 5 bases for J; bases not matched to a gene: 13. The CDR3 runs to 16 residues. The CDR3 DNA sequence: TGTGCCAGCAGCTTTCGCCTAGCGGAAGGGGTCCACGAGCAGTACTTC. Translation gives CASSFRLAEGVHEQYF.

V gene TRBV2 combines with J gene TRBJ2-5, with 9 bases matching TRBD1. The better agreement between TRBJ2-7 and the DNA end casts doubt on the J call. This CDR3 is 14 amino acids long. The germline V gene encodes CDR1 SNHLY and CDR2 FYNNEI. CDR3 residues: CASSGGTGSYEQYF. CDR3 nucleotides: TGTGCCAGCAGTGGGGGGACAGGGTCCTACGAGCAGTACTTC.